These 19 T cell receptor beta chains share one sample of origin, sequenced in a study of blood T cell repertoires in COVID-19. The protocol was immunoSEQ multiplex PCR, while the TCRdb copy is restricted to in-frame clones and leaves out a portion. The repertoire includes about 260,000 clones, approximately 86% of them detected once, and roughly 2% sits in the top ten. Sequencing was carried out using peripheral blood. These receptors were collected from a man aged 30 to 39 with active or convalescent COVID-19.

V gene TRBV2 combines with J gene TRBJ2-3; 7 bases are a match to TRBD2. Losses at the gene ends were 8 bases for V and 6 bases for J; bases not matched to a gene: 5. Germline CDR1 reads SNHLY; CDR2 reads FYNNEI. CDR3 length: 12 residues. CDR3 coding DNA: TGTGCCAGCGGGGGGGTTTTCGATACGCAGTATTTT. Protein product: CASGGVFDTQYF.

This rearrangement joins TRBV7-9 to TRBJ2-7, with D tentatively TRBD2 (5 bases). V was shortened by 5 bases and J by 6 bases, with 11 bases between the two germline ends. Germline CDR1 reads SEHNR; CDR2 reads FQNEAQ (reference sequence). This CDR3 spans 12 amino acids. For the CDR3, the DNA is TGTGCCAGCAGCCCACCGGAGGTCGAGCAGTACTTC. Translated, it gives CASSPPEVEQYF.

The genes are TRBV6-5 and TRBJ2-7, with D perhaps TRBD2 (7 bases). Per the germline V gene, CDR1 is MNHEY and CDR2 is SVGAGI. Trimming cost V 2 bases and J 5 bases, with 13 bases left between them. The CDR3 runs 14 residues. The CDR3 sequence: CASSYGGARDEQYF. CDR3 nucleotide sequence: TGTGCCAGCAGTTACGGGGGGGCCCGGGACGAGCAGTACTTC.

V gene TRBV19 combines with J gene TRBJ1-1, with 7 nucleotides matching TRBD1. Germline CDR1 LNHDA, CDR2 SQIVND (reference sequence). The trim removed 4 bases at V and 0 bases at J, leaving 8 bases unmatched. This CDR3 spans 16 amino acids. The CDR3 here is CASSRETGVMNTEAFF. The CDR3 nucleotides read TGTGCCAGTAGTAGGGAAACAGGGGTGATGAACACTGAAGCTTTCTTT.

This chain uses TRBV6-5 with TRBJ2-5; the match to TRBD2 covers 9 bases. With V trimmed by 6 bases and J by 7 bases, 6 bases remained unmatched. Germline V lookup: CDR1 MNHEY, CDR2 SVGAGI. There are 13 residues in the CDR3. As DNA, the CDR3 is TGTGCCAGCAGCATAGCGGGGGAGGTGACCCAGTACTTC. It yields the protein CASSIAGEVTQYF.

The chain employs TRBV3-1 (or the pseudogene TRBV3-2) and TRBJ1-5, with a possible D match to TRBD1 (6 bases). V was clipped by 0 bases and J by 0 bases, with 9 bases between them. The CDR3 sequence is 16 residues long. From germline, CDR1 is LGHDT and CDR2 YNNKEL (reference sequence). The CDR3 nucleotides read TGTGCCAGCAGCCAAGATGTGGGGGCTAGCAATCAGCCCCAGCATTTT. It encodes CASSQDVGASNQPQHF.

The chain recombines TRBV12-2 with TRBJ2-7; whether TRBD2, the table's D call, matches the DNA was not checked. TRBV12-2 is reported as a pseudogene. CDR3 length: 18 residues. The CDR3 DNA is TGTGCAAGTCGCTTAGCTACCGGACTAGCGGGGAGCTCCTACGAGCAGTACTTC. This encodes CASRLATGLAGSSYEQYF.

The chain recombines TRBV12-3 or TRBV12-4 with TRBJ1-3; D remains ambiguous. The CDR3 is 12 residues long. V lost 3 bases, J lost 6 bases, and 6 bases lay in between. The CDR3 coding sequence is TGTGCCAGCAGTTTGGGAGTAAACACCATATATTTT. This encodes CASSLGVNTIYF.

The DNA for the CDR3 is TGTGCCAGCAGCTTAGTTGGGCAGGGTAGGGCTGAAGCTTTCTTT. Encoded protein: CASSLVGQGRAEAFF. The rearrangement links TRBV7-9 to TRBJ1-1; weak D call: TRBD1 (5 bases). Germline CDR1 and CDR2: SEHNR and FQNEAQ (reference sequence). This CDR3 is 15 amino acids long. V was cut by 1 base and J by 6 bases, with 15 bases left in between.

The CDR3 nucleotides are TGTGCCAGCAGCCAATCCGGCTCTGGAAACACCATATATTTT. This encodes CASSQSGSGNTIYF. The V and J genes are TRBV3-1 (or the pseudogene TRBV3-2) and TRBJ1-3; D not resolved. The length of the CDR3 is 14 residues. V lost 2 bases and J 0 bases, leaving 5 bases between the germline ends. Germline V gene sequence: CDR1 LGHDT, CDR2 YNNKEL (reference sequence).

The chain carries TRBV6-5 and TRBJ2-3; D might be TRBD1 (5 bases). Trimming pared 5 bases from V and 3 bases from J, leaving 9 bases between. The CDR3 is 13 amino acids. Germline V CDR1 and CDR2: MNHEY, SVGAGI. The CDR3, as DNA: TGTGCCAGCAGTCCCAGGGCAACAGATACGCAGTATTTT. Protein product: CASSPRATDTQYF.

J is TRBJ2-3 and V is TRBV29-1; the match to TRBD1 covers 10 bases. CDR3 length: 14 amino acids. Germline CDR1 is SQVTM and CDR2 is ANQGSEA. V shed 6 bases and J 2 bases; nucleotides not matched to a gene: 5. The CDR3 nucleotides are TGCAGCGTAACGACAGGGGGCTACACAGATACGCAGTATTTT. This translates into CSVTTGGYTDTQYF.

This clone was seen a single time. The J gene is TRBJ2-2, the V gene TRBV15; TRBD1 matches 11 bases. Germline CDR1 LNHNV, CDR2 YYDKDF (reference sequence). The CDR3 runs 15 residues. J gave up 4 bases and V 6 bases, and 4 bases lay outside the gene matches. The CDR3 loop is CATRRGQGATGELFF. The DNA for the CDR3 is TGTGCCACCAGGCGAGGACAGGGGGCCACCGGGGAGCTGTTTTTT.

The sample holds a few counts of this clone. The rearrangement links TRBV7-2 to TRBJ1-5; TRBD1 matches 8 bases. Germline CDR1 SGHTA, CDR2 FQGNSA. This CDR3 comprises 15 residues. With V trimmed by 5 bases and J by 5 bases, 8 bases remained unmatched. CDR3 residues: CASSEEGQGYQPQHF. The CDR3 DNA is TGTGCCAGCAGCGAAGAAGGACAGGGCTATCAGCCCCAGCATTTT.

The CDR3 here is CASSIMVGSDTEAFF. The CDR3 DNA is TGTGCCAGTAGTATTATGGTTGGTTCGGACACTGAAGCTTTCTTT. The chain combines TRBV19 with TRBJ1-1; D remains ambiguous. CDR3 length: 15 amino acids. Deletions cut 3 bases from V and 3 bases from J, with 14 bases between. The germline V gene encodes CDR1 LNHDA and CDR2 SQIVND (reference sequence).

The chain couples TRBV18 to TRBJ1-1; perhaps TRBD1 as D (5 bases). The V end was cut by 3 bases, the J end by 3 bases, with 14 bases between. The CDR3 runs 15 residues. CDR1 KGHSH and CDR2 LQKENI come from the germline V gene. The CDR3 sequence is CASSPRGGWDTEAFF. The CDR3 DNA reads as TGTGCCAGCTCACCGCGGGGGGGGTGGGACACTGAAGCTTTCTTT.

The chain combines TRBV19 with TRBJ1-1; D not resolved. CDR3 length: 18 residues. V lost 2 bases and J 0 bases, leaving 19 bases between the germline ends. Germline V gene data show CDR1 as LNHDA and CDR2 as SQIVND (reference sequence). The CDR3 here is CASSIRAGVGLMNTEAFF. The CDR3 DNA reads as TGTGCCAGTAGTATAAGGGCGGGCGTAGGCCTGATGAACACTGAAGCTTTCTTT.

The chain combines TRBV4-3 with TRBJ2-3, with 8 bases lining up with TRBD2. CDR3 length: 17 amino acids. J gave up 5 bases and V 0 bases, and 10 bases lay outside the gene matches. CDR1 is LGHNA and CDR2 is YSLEER in the germline V gene. In DNA form, the CDR3 reads TGCGCCAGCAGCCAAGAGAGGACGGGGGGGCCGGGAGATACGCAGTATTTT. Amino acid sequence: CASSQERTGGPGDTQYF.

The rearrangement joins TRBV4-1 to TRBJ2-3; TRBD2 matches 9 bases. Germline CDR1 reads MGHRA; CDR2 reads YSYEKL. This CDR3 has 17 residues. V lost 5 bases, J lost 5 bases, and 14 bases stayed unmatched. The CDR3 DNA sequence: TGCGCCAGCAGCTACCGCGGGGGCGGGGGGGGAGAAGATACGCAGTATTTT. Its translation: CASSYRGGGGGEDTQYF.